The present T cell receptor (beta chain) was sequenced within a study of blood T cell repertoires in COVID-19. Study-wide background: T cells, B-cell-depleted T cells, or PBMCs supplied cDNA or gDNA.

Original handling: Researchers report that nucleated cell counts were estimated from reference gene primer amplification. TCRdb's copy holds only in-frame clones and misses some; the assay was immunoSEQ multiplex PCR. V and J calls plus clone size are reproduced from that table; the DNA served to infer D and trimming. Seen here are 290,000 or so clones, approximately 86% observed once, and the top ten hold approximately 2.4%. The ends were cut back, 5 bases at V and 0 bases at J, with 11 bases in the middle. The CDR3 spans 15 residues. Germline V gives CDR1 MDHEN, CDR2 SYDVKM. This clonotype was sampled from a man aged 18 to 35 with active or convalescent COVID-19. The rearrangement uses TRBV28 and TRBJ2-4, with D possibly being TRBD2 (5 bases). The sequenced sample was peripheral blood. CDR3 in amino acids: CASSNRELAKNIQYF. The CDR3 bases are TGTGCCAGCAGTAACCGGGAACTAGCCAAAAACATTCAGTACTTC.